This TCR beta chain was captured by sequencing in a study of blood T cell repertoires in COVID-19. On the study more broadly: Specimens from acute and convalescent COVID-19 originated in the United States, Italy and Spain. Nucleic acid was either cDNA or gDNA, and it came from T cells, B-cell-depleted T cells, or PBMCs.

V was trimmed by 4 bases and J by 0 bases, leaving 11 bases between them. The CDR3 is 15 residues long. Germline V gene data show CDR1 as MNHEY and CDR2 as SVGEGT. Authors' methods: Estimation of nucleated cell counts relied on the amplification of reference gene primers. Method: immunoSEQ multiplex PCR; TCRdb's copy keeps in-frame clones and lacks some. The DNA gave D and trimming, while V, J and clone size come from that table. Among 300,000 to 400,000 clones, around four fifths were seen once, and the ten largest hold roughly 3%. The origin of this receptor is a man aged 25-45 years with active or convalescent COVID-19. Source material: peripheral blood. This chain connects TRBV6-2 or TRBV6-3 to TRBJ2-3; weak D call: TRBD1 (6 bases). The CDR3 nucleotides are TGTGCCAGCAGTTCTTGGGGGCCCAGCACAGATACGCAGTATTTT. Residues: CASSSWGPSTDTQYF.